This entry lists 15 T cell receptor beta chains sequenced from one sample in a study of OX40 agonist ivuxolimab in advanced cancers. TCRdb's copy holds only in-frame clones and misses some; the assay was immunoSEQ multiplex PCR. The sample has 20,000 or so clones, 90% seen once. The sample in question was CD4+ or CD8+ T cells sorted from blood, obtained in a trial of the OX40 agonist ivuxolimab. These receptors all come from an adult with an advanced solid tumor such as melanoma, head and neck, liver or kidney cancer.

This clone showed up just a few times. The chain recombines TRBV18 with TRBJ2-3; no definite D call. Per the germline V gene, CDR1 is KGHSH and CDR2 is LQKENI. Trimming removed 5 bases at V and 0 bases at J, with 9 bases between. CDR3 size: 14 residues. Here the CDR3 DNA reads TGTGCCAGCTCATATCTGACAAGCACAGATACGCAGTATTTT. Its translation: CASSYLTSTDTQYF.

CDR3 amino acids: CASSEGTGLQPQHF. The CDR3 DNA is TGTGCCAGCAGTGAAGGGACAGGGTTGCAGCCCCAGCATTTT. The chain has TRBV2 and TRBJ1-5; TRBD1 matches at 8 bases. The junction had 3 bases not matched to a gene; V was cut back by 1 base and J by 7 bases. The CDR3 is 14 amino acids. Germline V gives CDR1 SNHLY, CDR2 FYNNEI.

V gene TRBV5-4 combines with J gene TRBJ2-2, with D uncertain. Germline values: CDR1 SGHNT, CDR2 YYREEE (reference sequence). CDR3 length equals 12 residues. Trimming removed 4 bases from V and 7 bases from J, with 8 bases in between. The CDR3 nucleotides are TGTGCCAGCAGCCGCGTTGGCGGGGAGCTGTTTTTT. Translation: CASSRVGGELFF.

The chain links TRBV11-2 to TRBJ2-7; D not certain. The germline V and J ends were trimmed by 8 bases and 2 bases, with 13 bases remaining between them. The CDR3 is 13 residues long. Germline V CDR1 and CDR2: SGHAT, FQNNGV. The CDR3 DNA reads TGTGCCAGCGGAAGAGAGGTTCCCTACGAGCAGTACTTC. Amino acids: CASGREVPYEQYF.

The CDR3 DNA is TGCGCCAGCAGTGAAACCCGGGACAGCCACAATCAGCCCCAGCATTTT. Translating gives CASSETRDSHNQPQHF. The rearrangement uses TRBV10-2 and TRBJ1-5; 7 nucleotides align to TRBD1. This CDR3 has 16 amino acids. Losses at the gene ends were 3 bases for V and 3 bases for J; bases not matched to a gene: 8. Germline V CDR1 and CDR2: WSHSY, SAAADI.

The chain combines TRBV7-3 with TRBJ2-3; D call uncertain. The CDR3 has 13 residues. CDR1 and CDR2 (germline): SGHTA, FQGTGA. Trimming stripped 4 bases from V and 2 bases from J, with 7 bases between. This CDR3 is CASSSPPTDTQYF. The CDR3 DNA reads TGTGCCAGCAGCTCCCCCCCCACAGATACGCAGTATTTT.

This sequence joins TRBV2 and TRBJ2-6, with D tentatively TRBD1 (6 bases). This CDR3 is 15 amino acids long. The germline V gene has CDR1 SNHLY and CDR2 FYNNEI. Trimming left V 8 bases short and J 0 bases short, with 11 bases between. The CDR3 protein is CASFTGNSGANVLTF. As DNA, the CDR3 is TGTGCCAGCTTCACAGGGAACTCTGGGGCCAACGTCCTGACTTTC.

This chain links TRBV28 with TRBJ2-7; D might be TRBD2 (5 bases). The CDR3 runs 14 residues. CDR1 is MDHEN and CDR2 is SYDVKM in the germline V gene. The V and J ends lost 3 bases and 3 bases respectively, with 12 bases between them. The DNA of the CDR3 is TGTGCCAGCAGTTTCTCCGGGGTCTTCTACGAGCAGTACTTC. Amino acids: CASSFSGVFYEQYF.

This sequence joins TRBV7-2 and TRBJ2-7; TRBD2 aligns across 13 bases. The germline CDR1 and CDR2 sequences are SGHTA and FQGNSA. Trimming took 5 bases from V and 5 from J; bases not matched to a gene: 15. This CDR3 has 18 residues. The CDR3: CASSPGLAGLLLAHEQYF. The CDR3 nucleotides read TGTGCCAGCAGCCCGGGACTAGCGGGGCTACTGCTTGCCCACGAGCAGTACTTC.

This rearrangement joins TRBV4-1 to TRBJ2-3; 8 bases agree with TRBD2. The ends lost 3 bases at V and 1 base at J; junction bases unmatched: 3. The germline CDR1 and CDR2 sequences are MGHRA and YSYEKL. The CDR3 length is 15 residues. This chain's CDR3 is CASSHPTSGTDTQYF. CDR3 DNA sequence: TGCGCCAGCAGCCACCCGACTAGCGGCACAGATACGCAGTATTTT.

The rearrangement links TRBV4-3 to TRBJ2-3; perhaps TRBD2 as D (5 bases). Germline V lookup: CDR1 LGHNA, CDR2 YSLEER. This CDR3 comprises 17 residues. V shed 0 bases and J shed 0 bases, with 13 bases lying between them. The CDR3 region has the DNA TGCGCCAGCAGCCAAGAACGGGCCCCTAGCAGCACAGATACGCAGTATTTT. Translation: CASSQERAPSSTDTQYF.

The chain is built from TRBV6-6 and TRBJ1-3, with D unresolved. Germline CDR1 MNHNY, CDR2 SVGAGI (reference sequence). The V end was cut by 2 bases, the J end by 0 bases, with 8 bases between. The length of the CDR3 is 15 residues. The DNA of the CDR3 is TGTGCCAGCAGTTACGGGTGGAACTCTGGAAACACCATATATTTT. This translates into CASSYGWNSGNTIYF.

This sequence joins TRBV7-7 and TRBJ2-6; no clear D. Germline values: CDR1 SSHAT, CDR2 FNYEAQ (reference sequence). V was pared by 5 bases and J by 5 bases, with 16 bases between. The CDR3 is made up of 16 amino acids. The CDR3 DNA is TGTGCCAGCAGCGGAACCCCACAAAGTCGGGCCAACGTCCTGACTTTC. This sequence encodes CASSGTPQSRANVLTF. Combining the CDR3 with reference TRBV7-7 and TRBJ2-6 gives the whole variable domain GAGVSQSPRYKVTKRGQDVTLRCDPISSHATLYWYQQALGQGPEFLTYFNYEAQPDKSGLPSDRFSAERPEGSISTLTIQRTEQRDSAMYRCASSGTPQSRANVLTFGAGSRLTVL.

The genes are TRBV5-1 and TRBJ2-4; no reliable D call. V lost 0 bases to trimming and J lost 4 bases, with 8 bases between them. CDR1 is SGHRS and CDR2 is YFSETQ in the germline V gene. CDR3 length: 14 residues. CDR3: CASSLGLGKNIQYF. Written as DNA, the CDR3 is TGCGCCAGCAGCTTGGGACTGGGAAAAAACATTCAGTACTTC.

This sequence joins TRBV7-2 and TRBJ2-7, with 7 bases lining up with TRBD2. Looked up from germline, CDR1 is SGHTA and CDR2 is FQGNSA. The CDR3 length is 15 residues. Losses at the gene ends were 6 bases for V and 0 bases for J; bases not matched to a gene: 8. This chain's CDR3 is CASSTYRDYSYEQYF. CDR3 nucleotides: TGTGCCAGCAGTACTTACCGGGACTACTCCTACGAGCAGTACTTC.